This TCR beta chain derives from a study of early T cells in non-severe SARS-CoV-2 infection (dated by TCRdb to 2020 to 2023). About the full investigation: Because TCR sequencing relied on bulk RNA taken from unsorted whole blood, pairing of alpha and beta chains was not possible.

CDR1 and CDR2 (SGHKS, YYEKEE) derive from the germline V gene (reference sequence). The V end loses 5 bases and the J end loses 4 bases, and a stretch of 13 bases separates them. The CDR3 runs 13 residues from the cysteine to the phenylalanine. The entry retains the CDR3 DNA only, 39 bases that are in frame from base 1. Receptor amplification or capture employed 5' RACE. Reads for this sample came from a NextSeq 500. In the TCR library protocol, unique molecular identifiers were attached to individual cDNA molecules to correct for PCR bias and sequencing error. TCR alpha and beta chains were both sequenced, and the abundances of alpha and beta sequences in each sample were closely correlated with each other. Concerning the study's data processing: Decombinator V4 was used to annotate TCR sequences for V gene, J gene and CDR3. Expanded TCRs were defined as changing significantly between any two time points under a Poisson model with p below 0.0001. TCR abundances were normalised to the total number of TCRs sequenced per sample and expressed as counts per million. MAIT TCRs were defined by TRAV1-2 paired with TRAJ12, TRAJ20 or TRAJ33, and iNKT TCRs by TRAV10 paired with TRAJ18. A search of VDJdb, accessed on 1 November 2021, was run for TCRs annotated to CMV, EBV and SARS-CoV-2, with TCRs annotated for multiple antigens excluded. TCRdb applied fastp at Q25 and MiXCR to the public reads, then kept only in-frame beta chains. Every CDR3 protein is listed once, alongside the most common genes and DNA of its rows. The V and J calls were determined by TCRdb, not by the authors. In this sample the table shows fewer than 50,000 distinct CDR3 sequences, roughly 7% of which occur a single time. Jointly, the top ten make up around 7.9% of the sample.

What the work shows at the level of the full study, not this receptor alone: VDJdb matching was skewed toward anti-spike CD8 responses and likely underestimated virus-specific expansions by missing private and CD4 specificities.

This was a case-control study nested in a cohort of healthcare workers in London, UK, who had nasopharyngeal swab PCR tests and blood samples taken every week. Healthcare workers were recruited between 23 and 31 March 2020, during the week of the UK lockdown, and were followed weekly for up to about 15 weeks. This clonotype appeared a single time. Its antigen remains undetermined. It has no much larger one-base neighbor in the sample; base qualities were not kept. One read alone is weak evidence. This receptor was identified in an adult who was a healthcare worker with PCR-confirmed SARS-CoV-2 infection or an uninfected control (not recorded which). Sequenced material: whole blood. The sequence links TRBV5-5 to TRBJ2-7; the D gene is perhaps TRBD1, on 5 matching bases. The encoded CDR3 is CASSSGQGYEQYF. DNA sequence: TGTGCCAGCAGTTCCGGGCAGGGATACGAGCAGTACTTC.